This is a list of T cell receptor beta chains from one sample in a study of molecular identifiers for immune sequencing clone quantification. TCRdb reanalysed the PCR reads using MiXCR and keeps one entry per CDR3 protein. The sample has 40,000 to 65,000 distinct CDR3 sequences; roughly 36% are singletons. Sequencing was carried out using naive CD8+ T cells from blood, with Jurkat cell RNA spiked in. The source is a human donor in good health. Some libraries in this study had Jurkat cell RNA spiked in. CDR3s include the opening cysteine and the closing phenylalanine or tryptophan. D genes are given only for firm matches. Clone size is stated in some rows and not others, as once, few, many or a class when expanded.

TRBV27	few	TRBJ2-7	14	TRBD1	TGTGCCAGCAGTGGGAGACAGGGGGCCTACGAGCAGTACTTC	CASSGRQGAYEQYF
TRBV27	few	TRBJ1-5	14	-	TGTGCCAGCAGTTTATCAAGTAGCAATCAGCCCCAGCATTTT	CASSLSSSNQPQHF
TRBV4-3	-	TRBJ2-3	15	-	TGCGCCAGCAGCCAAAGACAAGCGGGTAAAGATACGCAGTATTTT	CASSQRQAGKDTQYF
TRBV7-9	many	TRBJ1-1	14	-	TGTGCCATCTACCAGCTCAGGGCGAACACTGAAGCTTTCTTT	CAIYQLRANTEAFF
TRBV28	-	TRBJ1-4	14	-	TGTGCCAGCAGTGGTTCAGCACGAAATGAAAAACTGTTTTTT	CASSGSARNEKLFF
TRBV7-9	many	TRBJ2-4	14	-	TGTGCCAGCAGCTTTGAACTAGCTAAAAACATTCAGTACTTC	CASSFELAKNIQYF
TRBV19	many	TRBJ2-1	14	-	TGTGCCAGTAGTATAGATCTAAGGGTCCATGAGCAGTTCTTC	CASSIDLRVHEQFF
TRBV6-6	-	TRBJ2-3	16	-	TGTGCCAGCAGCCAGGTACAGGAGGATAGCACAGATACGCAGTATTTT	CASSQVQEDSTDTQYF
TRBV27	few	TRBJ1-6	18	-	TGTGCCAGCTGTTTCTCTCCCTTTGGAGGCAGGGGAGATTCACCCCTCCACTTT	CASCFSPFGGRGDSPLHF
TRBV20-1	few	TRBJ2-5	13	-	TGCAGTGCTAGAGCCCCGTACCAAGAGACCCAGTACTTC	CSARAPYQETQYF
TRBV11-2	-	TRBJ2-7	13	-	TGTGCCAGCAGCTTAATGCCCAACTCCGAGCAGTACTTC	CASSLMPNSEQYF
TRBV4-2	-	TRBJ2-3	15	-	TGTGCCAGCAGCCAAGATCTAGCTGGTACAGATACGCAGTATTTT	CASSQDLAGTDTQYF
TRBV29-1	many	TRBJ1-2	13	-	TGCAGCGTTGAAGAGCAGTACTACTATGGCTACACCTTC	CSVEEQYYYGYTF
TRBV4-3	-	TRBJ2-7	16	TRBD1	TGCGCCAGCAGCCAAGATCGTTCCGACAGGGCGAGTGAGCAGTACTTC	CASSQDRSDRASEQYF
TRBV2	many	TRBJ2-7	11	-	TGTGCCAGCAGTGCTGTCTACGAGCAGTACTTC	CASSAVYEQYF
TRBV4-3	few	TRBJ2-3	18	TRBD1	TGCGCCAGCAGCCAAGTGGGGACAGGGGCGTTCGGCCCAGATACGCAGTATTTT	CASSQVGTGAFGPDTQYF
TRBV11-2	-	TRBJ2-7	12	-	TGTGCCAGCAGGAATATCGGTGGCGAGCAGTACTTC	CASRNIGGEQYF
TRBV6-2/TRBV6-3	-	TRBJ2-2	15	-	TGTGCCTGCAGTTATCCACCGGGGTTCACCGGGGAGCTGTTTTTT	CACSYPPGFTGELFF
TRBV12-3/TRBV12-4	few	TRBJ2-7	13	-	TGTGCCAGCAGTTTCCGGAGCTCCTACGAGCAGTACTTC	CASSFRSSYEQYF
TRBV28	-	TRBJ2-2	16	TRBD2	TGTGCCAGCAGTTTACTGCTAGCGGGAGCGGCCGGGGAGCTGTTTTTT	CASSLLLAGAAGELFF
TRBV18	few	TRBJ2-7	14	TRBD2	TGTGCCAGCTCGACGGGGGGACCAACTTACGAGCAGTACTTC	CASSTGGPTYEQYF
TRBV5-1	many	TRBJ2-3	15	TRBD1	TGCGCCAGCAGCTTGGGGGGACAGGTAACAGATACGCAGTATTTT	CASSLGGQVTDTQYF
TRBV9	many	TRBJ2-4	15	-	TGTGCCAGCAGCCCCCCATCGGGGGCCAAAAACATTCAGTACTTC	CASSPPSGAKNIQYF
TRBV7-6	many	TRBJ2-3	14	-	TGTGCCAGCAGCGACCAGGCAGGGTCCGATACGCAGTATTTT	CASSDQAGSDTQYF
TRBV12-3/TRBV12-4	-	TRBJ2-3	14	TRBD2	TGTGCCAGCAGCAGTACTAGCGGCACAGATACGCAGTATTTT	CASSSTSGTDTQYF
TRBV29-1	many	TRBJ2-7	13	TRBD2	TGCAGCGTTGAGATAGCGGGGGCCTACGAGCAGTACTTC	CSVEIAGAYEQYF
TRBV4-3	-	TRBJ2-3	17	TRBD2	TGCGCCAGCAGCCAAGAGGCTAGCGGGGAAGTCACAGATACGCAGTATTTT	CASSQEASGEVTDTQYF
TRBV7-9	few	TRBJ2-7	11	-	TGTGCCAGCAGCTTTTCCTACGAGCAGTACTTC	CASSFSYEQYF
TRBV10-3	-	TRBJ2-5	15	TRBD1	TGTGCCATCAGTGAGTCGCGGGACAGGGGAGAGCCCCAGTACTTC	CAISESRDRGEPQYF
TRBV7-6	-	TRBJ2-2	15	-	TGTGCCAGCAGCTTTTCCCGTAGCGACGCCGGGGAGCTGTTATTT	CASSFSRSDAGELLF
TRBV28	many	TRBJ2-2	16	TRBD2	TGTGCCAGCAGTTTAGGACTAGCGGGAGGCCTTGGGGAGCTGTTTTTT	CASSLGLAGGLGELFF
TRBV20-1	-	TRBJ2-1	16	-	TGCAGTGCTAGAGAGATCCCGGGCCCCCCTGGAGATGAGCAGTTCTTC	CSAREIPGPPGDEQFF
TRBV20-1	many	TRBJ1-1	14	TRBD1	TGCAGTGCTAGAACAGGGGGGGAGTACACTGAAGCTTTCTTT	CSARTGGEYTEAFF
TRBV12-3/TRBV12-4	-	TRBJ2-1	15	-	TGTGCCAGCAGTTTCGCGACGAGCTCCTACAATGAGCAGTTCTTC	CASSFATSSYNEQFF
TRBV5-4	many	TRBJ2-7	14	TRBD1	TGTGCCAGCAGCTTGCGCGACAGGGGGCTTGAGCAGTACTTC	CASSLRDRGLEQYF
TRBV13	-	TRBJ2-5	18	TRBD2	TGTGCCAGCAGCGTAGGTGGGACTAGCGGGATTGACCAAGAGACCCAGTACTTC	CASSVGGTSGIDQETQYF
TRBV21-1	few	TRBJ2-7	16	-	TGTGCCAGCAGCAAAGCCTCGGCTAGCGGGATAGGTGAGCAGTACTTC	CASSKASASGIGEQYF
TRBV5-4	-	TRBJ2-3	13	-	TGTGCCAGCAGCTTGGCGGGTCCAGATACGCAGTATTTT	CASSLAGPDTQYF
TRBV7-2	-	TRBJ2-7	15	TRBD2	TGTGCCAGCAGCCCATTCTCTAGCGGGACCTACGAGCAGTACTTC	CASSPFSSGTYEQYF